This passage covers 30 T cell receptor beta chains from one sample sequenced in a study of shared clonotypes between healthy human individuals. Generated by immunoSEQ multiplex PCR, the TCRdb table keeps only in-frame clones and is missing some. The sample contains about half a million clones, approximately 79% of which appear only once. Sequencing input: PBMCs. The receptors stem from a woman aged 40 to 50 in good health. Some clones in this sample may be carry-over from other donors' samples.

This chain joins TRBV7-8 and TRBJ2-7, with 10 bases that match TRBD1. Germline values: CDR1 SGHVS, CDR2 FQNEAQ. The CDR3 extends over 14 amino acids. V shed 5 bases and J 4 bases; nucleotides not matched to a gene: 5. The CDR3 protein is CASSGSGQGYEQYF. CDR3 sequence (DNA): TGTGCCAGCAGCGGCTCGGGACAGGGGTACGAGCAGTACTTC.

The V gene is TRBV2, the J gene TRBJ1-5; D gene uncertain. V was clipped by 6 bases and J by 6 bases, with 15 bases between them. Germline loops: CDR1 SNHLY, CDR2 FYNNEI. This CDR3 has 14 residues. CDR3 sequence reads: CASSSSGSGQPQHF. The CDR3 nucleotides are TGTGCCAGCAGCTCTTCGGGTTCGGGTCAGCCCCAGCATTTT.

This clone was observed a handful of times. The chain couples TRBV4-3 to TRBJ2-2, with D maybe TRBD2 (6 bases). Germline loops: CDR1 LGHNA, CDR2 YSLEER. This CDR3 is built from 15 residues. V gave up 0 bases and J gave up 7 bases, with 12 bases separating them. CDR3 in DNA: TGCGCCAGCAGCCAAGACCGGGAGATTAACGGGGAGCTGTTTTTT. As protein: CASSQDREINGELFF.

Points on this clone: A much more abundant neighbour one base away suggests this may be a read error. The CDR3 bases are TGTGCCAGCAGCCAGACTAGCGGGAGCACAGATACGCAGTATTTT. Its translation: CASSQTSGSTDTQYF. The V and J genes are TRBV6-1 and TRBJ2-3; 10 positions agree with TRBD2. There are 15 residues in the CDR3. With V trimmed by 6 bases and J by 0 bases, 3 bases remained unmatched. Germline V gene sequence: CDR1 MNHNS, CDR2 SASEGT.

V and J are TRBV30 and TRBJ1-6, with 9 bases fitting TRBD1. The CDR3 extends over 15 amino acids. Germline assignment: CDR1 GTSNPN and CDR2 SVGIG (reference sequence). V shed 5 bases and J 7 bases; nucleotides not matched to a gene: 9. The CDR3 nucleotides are TGTGCCTGGGGCCTGACAGGGGGAGGGAATTCACCCCTCCACTTT. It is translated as CAWGLTGGGNSPLHF.

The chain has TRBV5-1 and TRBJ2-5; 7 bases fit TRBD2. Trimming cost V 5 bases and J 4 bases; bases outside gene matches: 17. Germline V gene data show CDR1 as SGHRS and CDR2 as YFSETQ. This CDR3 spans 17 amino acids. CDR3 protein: CASSPVPPGGTGETQYF. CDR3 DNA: TGCGCCAGCAGTCCTGTCCCACCCGGGGGGACGGGAGAGACCCAGTACTTC.

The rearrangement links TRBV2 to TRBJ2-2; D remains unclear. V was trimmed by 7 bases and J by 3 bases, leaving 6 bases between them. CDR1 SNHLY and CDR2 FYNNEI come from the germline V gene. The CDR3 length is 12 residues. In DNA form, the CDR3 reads TGTGCCAGCATCCCAGACACCGGGGAGCTGTTTTTT. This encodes CASIPDTGELFF. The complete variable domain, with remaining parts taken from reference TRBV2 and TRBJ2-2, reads EPEVTQTPSHQVTQMGQEVILRCVPISNHLYFYWYRQILGQKVEFLVSFYNNEISEKSEIFDDQFSVERPDGSNFTLKIRSTKLEDSAMYFCASIPDTGELFFGEGSRLTVL.

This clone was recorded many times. The CDR3 loop reads CASSVLSGYSNQPQHF. The CDR3 DNA reads as TGTGCCAGCAGTGTTCTATCGGGTTATAGCAATCAGCCCCAGCATTTT. The rearrangement joins TRBV6-1 to TRBJ1-5; no reliable D call. Trimming pared 4 bases from V and 0 bases from J, leaving 13 bases between. CDR1 MNHNS and CDR2 SASEGT come from the germline V gene. The CDR3 contains 16 residues.

CDR3 sequence reads: CASSSRGPSSYEQYF. CDR3 nucleotides: TGTGCCAGCAGCTCGAGGGGGCCAAGCTCCTACGAGCAGTACTTC. The chain carries TRBV5-5 and TRBJ2-7; 7 bases map to TRBD1. The length of the CDR3 is 15 residues. Germline CDR1 reads SGHKS; CDR2 reads YYEKEE (reference sequence). The V segment lost 3 bases and the J segment 0 bases; nucleotides outside the gene matches: 6.

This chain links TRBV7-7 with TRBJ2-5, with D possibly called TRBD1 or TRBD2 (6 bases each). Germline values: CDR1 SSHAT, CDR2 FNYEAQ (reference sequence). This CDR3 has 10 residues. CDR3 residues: CATGRETQYF. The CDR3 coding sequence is TGTGCTACAGGGAGGGAGACCCAGTACTTC.

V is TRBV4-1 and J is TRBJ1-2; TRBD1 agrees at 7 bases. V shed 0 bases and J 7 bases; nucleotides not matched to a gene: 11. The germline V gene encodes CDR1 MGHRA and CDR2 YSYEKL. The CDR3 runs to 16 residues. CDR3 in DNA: TGCGCCAGCAGCCAAGAGACAGGGTATTCTTCCTTTGGCTACACCTTC. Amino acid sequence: CASSQETGYSSFGYTF.

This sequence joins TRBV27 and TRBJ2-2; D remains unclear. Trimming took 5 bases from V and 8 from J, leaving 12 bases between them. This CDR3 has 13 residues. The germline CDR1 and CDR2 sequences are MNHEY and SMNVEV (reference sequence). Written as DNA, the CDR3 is TGTGCCAGCAGTCCCCGTCTATTGGGGGAGCTGTTTTTT. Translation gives CASSPRLLGELFF.

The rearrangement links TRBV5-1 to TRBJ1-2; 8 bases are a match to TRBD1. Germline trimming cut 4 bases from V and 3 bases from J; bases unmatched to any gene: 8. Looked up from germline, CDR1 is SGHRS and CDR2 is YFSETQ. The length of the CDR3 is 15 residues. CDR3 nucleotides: TGCGCCAGCAGCCTGACTCCGGGACAGGACTATGGCTACACCTTC. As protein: CASSLTPGQDYGYTF.

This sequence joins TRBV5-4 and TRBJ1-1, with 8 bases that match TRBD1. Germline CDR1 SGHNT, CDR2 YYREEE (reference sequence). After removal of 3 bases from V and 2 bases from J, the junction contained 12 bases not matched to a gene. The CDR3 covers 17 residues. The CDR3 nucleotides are TGTGCCAGCAGCTGGTTGACAGGGGTAGTTGATAACACTGAAGCTTTCTTT. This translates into CASSWLTGVVDNTEAFF. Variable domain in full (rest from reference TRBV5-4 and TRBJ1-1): ETGVTQSPTHLIKTRGQQVTLRCSSQSGHNTVSWYQQALGQGPQFIFQYYREEENGRGNFPPRFSGLQFPNYSSELNVNALELDDSALYLCASSWLTGVVDNTEAFFGQGTRLTVV.

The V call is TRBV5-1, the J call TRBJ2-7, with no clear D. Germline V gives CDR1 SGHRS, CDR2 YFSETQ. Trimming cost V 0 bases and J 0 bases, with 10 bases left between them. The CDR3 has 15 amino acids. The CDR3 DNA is TGCGCCAGCAGCTTGGCTGGGGTAATCTCCTACGAGCAGTACTTC. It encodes CASSLAGVISYEQYF.

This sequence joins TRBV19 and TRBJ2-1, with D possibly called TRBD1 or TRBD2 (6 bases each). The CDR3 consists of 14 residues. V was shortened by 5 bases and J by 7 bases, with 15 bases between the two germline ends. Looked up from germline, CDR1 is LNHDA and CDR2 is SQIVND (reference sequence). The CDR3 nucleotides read TGTGCCAGTAGTGGGGGGCTAGCAGGGAATGAGCAGTTCTTC. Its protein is CASSGGLAGNEQFF.

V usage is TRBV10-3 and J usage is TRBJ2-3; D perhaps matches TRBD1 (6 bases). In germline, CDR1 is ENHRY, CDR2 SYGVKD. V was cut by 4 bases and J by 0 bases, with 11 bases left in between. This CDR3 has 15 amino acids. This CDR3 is CAISATGDSTDTQYF. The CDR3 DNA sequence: TGTGCCATCAGTGCGACAGGAGATAGCACAGATACGCAGTATTTT.

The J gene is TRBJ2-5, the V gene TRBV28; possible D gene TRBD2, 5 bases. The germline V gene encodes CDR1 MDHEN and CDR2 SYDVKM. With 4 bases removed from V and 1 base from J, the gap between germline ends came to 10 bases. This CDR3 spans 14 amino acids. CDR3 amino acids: CASSSRLFQETQYF. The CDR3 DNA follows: TGTGCCAGCAGTTCCCGACTATTCCAAGAGACCCAGTACTTC. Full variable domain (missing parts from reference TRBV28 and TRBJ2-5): DVKVTQSSRYLVKRTGEKVFLECVQDMDHENMFWYRQDPGLGLRLIYFSYDVKMKEKGDIPEGYSVSREKKERFSLILESASTNQTSMYLCASSSRLFQETQYFGPGTRLLVL.

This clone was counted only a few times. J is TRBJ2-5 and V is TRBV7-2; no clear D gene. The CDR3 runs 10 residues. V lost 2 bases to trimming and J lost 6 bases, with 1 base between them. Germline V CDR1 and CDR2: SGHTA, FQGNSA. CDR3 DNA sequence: TGTGCCAGCAGCTTAAAGACCCAGTACTTC. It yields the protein CASSLKTQYF.

As DNA, the CDR3 is TGTGCCAGCAGCTTAAATGGGGCGAACACTGAAGCTTTCTTT. Amino acids: CASSLNGANTEAFF. This chain links TRBV7-2 with TRBJ1-1, with TRBD1 as a possible D gene (5 bases). The CDR3 loop spans 14 amino acids. Trimming left V 2 bases short and J 1 base short, with 8 bases between. Germline CDR1 is SGHTA and CDR2 is FQGNSA.

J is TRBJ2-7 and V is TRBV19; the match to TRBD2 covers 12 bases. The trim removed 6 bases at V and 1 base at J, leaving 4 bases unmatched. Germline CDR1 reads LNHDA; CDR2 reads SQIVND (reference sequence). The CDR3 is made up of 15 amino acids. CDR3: CASRRTSGESYEQYF. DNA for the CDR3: TGTGCCAGTAGACGGACTAGCGGGGAATCCTACGAGCAGTACTTC.

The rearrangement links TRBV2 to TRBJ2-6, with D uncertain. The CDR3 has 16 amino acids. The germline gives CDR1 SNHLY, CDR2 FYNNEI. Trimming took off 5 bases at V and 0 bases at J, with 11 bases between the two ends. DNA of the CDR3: TGTGCCAGCAGTATTCAGGTGCCCTCTGGGGCCAACGTCCTGACTTTC. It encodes CASSIQVPSGANVLTF.

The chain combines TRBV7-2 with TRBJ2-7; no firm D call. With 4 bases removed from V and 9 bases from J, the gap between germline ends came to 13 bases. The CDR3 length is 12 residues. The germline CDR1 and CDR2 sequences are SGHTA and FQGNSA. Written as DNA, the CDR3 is TGTGCCAGCAGCTCCCCAGGCACGTGGCAGTACTTC. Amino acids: CASSSPGTWQYF.

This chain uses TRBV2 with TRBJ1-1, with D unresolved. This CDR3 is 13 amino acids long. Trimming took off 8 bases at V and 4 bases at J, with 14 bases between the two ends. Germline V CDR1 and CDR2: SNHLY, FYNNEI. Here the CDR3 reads CASLSERGTEAFF. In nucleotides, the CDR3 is TGTGCCAGCCTTAGTGAACGGGGCACTGAAGCTTTCTTT.

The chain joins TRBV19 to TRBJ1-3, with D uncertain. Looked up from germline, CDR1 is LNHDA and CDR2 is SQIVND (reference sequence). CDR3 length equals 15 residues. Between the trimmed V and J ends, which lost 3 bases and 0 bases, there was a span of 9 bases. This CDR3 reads CASSMWMNSGNTIYF. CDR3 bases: TGTGCCAGTAGTATGTGGATGAACTCTGGAAACACCATATATTTT.

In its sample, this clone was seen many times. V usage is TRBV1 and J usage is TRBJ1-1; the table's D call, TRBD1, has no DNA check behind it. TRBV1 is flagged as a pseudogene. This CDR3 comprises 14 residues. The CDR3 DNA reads TGCACCAGCAGCCAAGATACAGGGGGCACTGAAGCTTTCTTT. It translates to CTSSQDTGGTEAFF.

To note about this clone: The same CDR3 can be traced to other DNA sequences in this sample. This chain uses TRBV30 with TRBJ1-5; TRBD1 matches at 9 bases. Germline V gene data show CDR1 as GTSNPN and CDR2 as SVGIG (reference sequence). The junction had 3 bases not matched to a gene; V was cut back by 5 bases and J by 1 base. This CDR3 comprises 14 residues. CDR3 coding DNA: TGTGCCTGGTCGACAGGGGGGAGCAATCAGCCCCAGCATTTT. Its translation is CAWSTGGSNQPQHF.

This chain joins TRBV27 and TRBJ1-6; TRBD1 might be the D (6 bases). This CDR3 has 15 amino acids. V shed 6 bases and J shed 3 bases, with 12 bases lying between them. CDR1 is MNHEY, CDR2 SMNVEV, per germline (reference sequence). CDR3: CASRVQGIYNSPLHF. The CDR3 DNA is TGTGCCAGCAGGGTACAGGGCATCTATAATTCACCCCTCCACTTT.

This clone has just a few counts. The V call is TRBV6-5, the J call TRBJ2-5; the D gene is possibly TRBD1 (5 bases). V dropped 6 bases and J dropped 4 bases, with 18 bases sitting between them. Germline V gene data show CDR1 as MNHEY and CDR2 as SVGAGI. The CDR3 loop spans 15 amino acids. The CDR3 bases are TGTGCCAGCAGCTACACGCAGGGCCGGACAGAGACCCAGTACTTC. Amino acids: CASSYTQGRTETQYF.

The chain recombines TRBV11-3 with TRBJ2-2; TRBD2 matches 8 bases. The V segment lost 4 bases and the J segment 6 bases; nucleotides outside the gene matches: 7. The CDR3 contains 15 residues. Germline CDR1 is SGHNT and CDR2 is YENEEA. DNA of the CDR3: TGTGCCAGCAGCTCCGAAAGCGGGAGCGCCGGGGAGCTGTTTTTT. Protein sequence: CASSSESGSAGELFF.